These T cell receptor beta chains were read from a single sample in a study of radiotherapy plus CTLA-4 blockade in lung cancer. Clones were sequenced by immunoSEQ multiplex PCR, and TCRdb holds only the in-frame ones, with some missing. The table lists about 25,000 clones, 73% of them singletons. Sample: peripheral blood, taken from a patient treated with radiotherapy plus ipilimumab. Source of these receptors: a human donor with non-small cell lung cancer who had stable disease on radiotherapy plus ipilimumab. CDR3s include the opening cysteine and the closing phenylalanine or tryptophan. The D gene is left open where the match is weak. Part of the rows lack a size; the others show once, few, many or a class for expanded clones.

j_call,d_call,v_call,clone_size,cdr3_aa,cdr3_nt
TRBJ2-1,TRBD2,TRBV7-9,.,CASSRGGTTEQFF,TGTGCCAGCAGCCGAGGAGGGACTACTGAGCAGTTCTTC
TRBJ2-7,.,TRBV23-1,once,CASSQGQIPSTSRGFYEQYF,TGCGCCAGCAGTCAAGGGCAGATACCTTCTACGAGCAGAGGGTTCTACGAGCAGTACTTC
TRBJ2-5,TRBD1,TRBV2,.,CASSLLGDRVETQYF,TGTGCCAGCAGCCTCCTAGGGGACAGGGTTGAGACCCAGTACTTC
TRBJ1-2,.,TRBV30,.,CAWSDLAGTF,TGTGCCTGGAGTGACCTTGCCGGCACCTTC
TRBJ1-1,.,TRBV18,.,CASSPYKVNTEAFF,TGTGCCAGCTCACCATACAAAGTGAACACTGAAGCTTTCTTT
TRBJ1-5,.,TRBV6-7,.,CASSCLMCPRNQPQHF,TGTGCCAGCAGTTGCTTAATGTGTCCCCGCAATCAGCCCCAGCATTTT
TRBJ2-2,.,TRBV28,.,CASSPTRIDTGELFF,TGTGCCAGCAGCCCCACCAGGATCGACACCGGGGAGCTGTTTTTT
TRBJ2-7,.,TRBV7-6,.,CASSTDSYEQYF,TGTGCCAGCAGCACCGACAGCTACGAGCAGTACTTC
TRBJ1-5,.,TRBV2,.,CASSVGQRDQPQHF,TGTGCCAGCAGTGTAGGACAGCGCGATCAGCCCCAGCATTTT
TRBJ2-3,TRBD2,TRBV6-6,large,CASLAGVRGNTQYF,TGTGCCAGCTTAGCGGGAGTCAGAGGGAATACGCAGTATTTT
TRBJ2-5,TRBD1,TRBV30,.,CAWSQETGGRKTQYF,TGTGCCTGGAGTCAAGAAACAGGGGGGAGGAAGACCCAGTACTTC
TRBJ1-3,TRBD1,TRBV4-2,few,CASSQGQGAGNTIYF,TGTGCCAGCAGCCAGGGACAGGGAGCTGGAAACACCATATATTTT
TRBJ2-6,.,TRBV7-2,.,CASSLYGLGANVLTF,TGTGCCAGCAGCTTGTACGGTCTAGGGGCCAACGTCCTGACTTTC
TRBJ2-5,.,TRBV5-1,.,CASSTPWTSGGETQYF,TGCGCCAGCAGCACTCCCTGGACTTCCGGAGGAGAGACCCAGTACTTC
TRBJ1-1,.,TRBV28,.,CASHTPWAEPEAFF,TGTGCCAGCCACACCCCGTGGGCGGAGCCTGAAGCTTTCTTT
TRBJ2-7,TRBD2,TRBV5-4,.,CASSLGGLAGSYEQYF,TGTGCCAGCAGCTTGGGGGGACTAGCGGGATCCTACGAGCAGTACTTC
TRBJ1-5,.,TRBV2,.,CASSGLDYSNQPQHF,TGTGCCAGCTCAGGCCTCGATTATAGCAATCAGCCCCAGCATTTT
TRBJ2-5,TRBD2,TRBV14,few,CASSQGTSKLKETQYF,TGTGCCAGCAGCCAAGGGACTAGCAAATTGAAAGAGACCCAGTACTTC
TRBJ2-5,TRBD2,TRBV4-2,.,CASSQDRGLAGYQYF,TGTGCCAGCAGCCAAGATAGGGGGCTAGCGGGATACCAGTACTTC
TRBJ2-7,.,TRBV21-1,.,CASRQSSYEQYF,TGTGCCAGCAGACAGAGCTCCTACGAGCAGTACTTC
TRBJ2-2,.,TRBV29-1,.,CSVESLGKGTGELFF,TGCAGCGTTGAAAGTTTAGGGAAGGGCACCGGGGAGCTGTTTTTT
TRBJ2-3,.,TRBV19,.,CASSLYGTDTQYF,TGTGCCAGTAGCTTATACGGCACAGATACGCAGTATTTT
TRBJ1-1,.,TRBV10-3,.,CAISEWGGNTEAFF,TGTGCCATCAGTGAGTGGGGGGGGAACACTGAAGCTTTCTTT
TRBJ2-5,.,TRBV30,.,CAWSKLGETQYF,TGTGCCTGGAGTAAGCTGGGCGAGACCCAGTACTTC
TRBJ2-7,.,TRBV7-2,.,CASSFQARTYEQYF,TGTGCCAGCAGCTTTCAAGCCAGGACCTACGAGCAGTACTTC
TRBJ2-7,.,TRBV14,medium-sized,CASSHGNPYEQYF,TGTGCCAGCAGCCATGGAAATCCCTACGAGCAGTACTTC
TRBJ2-2,.,TRBV29-1,.,CSVGKNTGELFF,TGCAGCGTCGGCAAGAACACCGGGGAGCTGTTTTTT
TRBJ1-2,.,TRBV7-2,.,CASSLERRAGGYTF,TGTGCCAGCAGCTTAGAGCGTAGGGCCGGAGGCTACACCTTC
TRBJ1-2,.,TRBV6-5,.,CASSPQGRRNYGYTF,TGTGCCAGCAGTCCCCAGGGACGGAGGAACTATGGCTACACCTTC